This TCR beta chain was sequenced in a study of CD8 T cells in Susac syndrome. The RNA input was roughly 0.45 to 1 ug, and it was reverse transcribed with random hexamers. By means of immunoSEQ multiplex PCR, TCR beta CDR3 spanning 54 Vbeta and 13 Jbeta underwent amplification. Via MiXCR, TCRdb re-called the immunoSEQ multiplex PCR reads, giving one row per CDR3 protein. The sample carries 150,000 to 200,000 distinct CDR3 sequences, 85% to 95% recorded once. Remarks on this clonotype: As yet, its antigen is unknown.

The V segment lost 4 bases and the J segment 4 bases; nucleotides outside the gene matches: 10. Germline V CDR1 and CDR2: SEHNR, FQNEAQ (reference sequence). The CDR3 runs to 16 residues. Overall study findings and caveats: The study's TCR sequencing and HLA analysis drew on a certain number of individuals. That number was acknowledged as relatively small.

V and J are TRBV7-9 and TRBJ1-2; 9 positions agree with TRBD1. The source of this sequence is a human donor with multiple sclerosis. The sequencing input was CD4+ T cells from PBMCs. For the CDR3, the DNA is TGTGCCAGCAGCTCATTACAGGGGGCCCATCCCTATGGCTACACCTTC. Translating gives CASSSLQGAHPYGYTF.